This TCR beta chain originates from a study of early T cells in non-severe SARS-CoV-2 infection. Study background: Sequencing used unsorted whole-blood bulk RNA, so chains lack pairing.

The CDR3 is made up of 15 amino acids. The germline gives CDR1 MNHEY, CDR2 SVGEGT. V dropped 6 bases and J dropped 4; count of bases not matched to a gene: 7. Study-wide findings and caveats: Private and CD4 specificities were missed by VDJdb matching, which favored anti-spike CD8 responses.

Concerning this clonotype: Its target is not known.

Individual cDNA molecules carried attached unique molecular identifiers. TCRdb called the 5' RACE reads again in MiXCR, with one record for every CDR3 protein. Of tens of thousands of distinct CDR3 sequences listed, about an eighth are singletons. The TCR originated in an adult who was a healthcare worker with PCR-confirmed SARS-CoV-2 infection or an uninfected control (not recorded which). The chain joins TRBV6-2 or TRBV6-3 to TRBJ2-2; 8 bases are shared with TRBD2. Sequencing input: whole blood. The CDR3 reads CASSPPGGATGELFF. CDR3 bases: TGTGCCAGCAGCCCCCCGGGGGGGGCCACCGGGGAGCTGTTTTTT.